This passage covers 11 T cell receptor beta chains from one sample sequenced in a study of T cell responses to AZD1222 COVID-19 vaccine. Profiling relied on immunoSEQ multiplex PCR, and the TCRdb table lists in-frame clones only, not all of them. This sample carries 150,000 or so clones, roughly nine tenths of them seen once, and the ten largest clones take about 2.8%. Sequenced here: peripheral blood, sampled on day 0 of AZD1222 vaccination. The receptors originated from an adult in good health.

The chain joins TRBV10-3 to TRBJ1-1; a weak D match, TRBD1 (6 bases). The V gene lost 4 bases and the J gene lost 4 bases, with 13 bases spanning the gap. CDR1 and CDR2 from the germline V gene are ENHRY and SYGVKD. CDR3 size: 14 residues. CDR3 DNA sequence: TGTGCCATCAGTGGGGAGGGGGAAGGCACTGAAGCTTTCTTT. Translation gives CAISGEGEGTEAFF.

V usage is TRBV15 and J usage is TRBJ1-3; D is uncertain. The CDR3 contains 17 residues. Per the germline V gene, CDR1 is LNHNV and CDR2 is YYDKDF (reference sequence). Trimming removed 1 base at V and 0 bases at J, with 13 bases between. CDR3 in DNA: TGTGCCACCAGCAGAGGGTCCGGACTCAGCTCTGGAAACACCATATATTTT. This encodes CATSRGSGLSSGNTIYF.

The rearrangement joins TRBV19 to TRBJ1-4; no reliable D call. V dropped 8 bases and J dropped 8 bases, with 15 bases sitting between them. CDR3 length: 13 residues. Germline assignment: CDR1 LNHDA and CDR2 SQIVND (reference sequence). CDR3 sequence: CASRARGKEKLFF. The CDR3 DNA sequence: TGTGCCAGTCGAGCTCGTGGGAAGGAAAAACTGTTTTTT.

The CDR3 DNA reads TGTGCCAGCTCACCGCTTACGGGACAAACCGCCACAGATACGCAGTATTTT. It codes for CASSPLTGQTATDTQYF. The rearrangement links TRBV18 to TRBJ2-3, with D possibly being TRBD1 (6 bases). CDR3 size: 17 residues. The V end was cut by 3 bases, the J end by 2 bases, with 18 bases between. Germline values: CDR1 KGHSH, CDR2 LQKENI.

The chain has TRBV19 and TRBJ2-7; possible D gene TRBD1, 6 bases. Germline loops: CDR1 LNHDA, CDR2 SQIVND (reference sequence). This CDR3 contains 14 residues. Trimming cost V 6 bases and J 3 bases, with 15 bases left between them. CDR3 loop: CASSWGLDFYEQYF. CDR3 sequence (DNA): TGTGCCAGTAGCTGGGGGCTAGATTTCTACGAGCAGTACTTC. The complete variable domain, with remaining parts taken from reference TRBV19 and TRBJ2-7, reads DGGITQSPKYLFRKEGQNVTLSCEQNLNHDAMYWYRQDPGQGLRLIYYSQIVNDFQKGDIAEGYSVSREKKESFPLTVTSAQKNPTAFYLCASSWGLDFYEQYFGPGTRLTVT.

The rearrangement joins TRBV7-9 to TRBJ2-4; D ambiguous. From germline, CDR1 is SEHNR and CDR2 FQNEAQ (reference sequence). With 4 bases removed from V and 7 bases from J, the gap between germline ends came to 11 bases. There are 13 residues in the CDR3. DNA of the CDR3: TGTGCCAGCAGCTCCTGGGTTTCCAACATTCAGTACTTC. As protein: CASSSWVSNIQYF. The variable domain in full, completed from reference TRBV7-9 and TRBJ2-4, reads DTGVSQNPRHKITKRGQNVTFRCDPISEHNRLYWYRQTLGQGPEFLTYFQNEAQLEKSRLLSDRFSAERPKGSFSTLEIQRTEQGDSAMYLCASSSWVSNIQYFGAGTRLSVL.

The chain recombines TRBV7-2 with TRBJ2-6; 11 bases fit TRBD1. V lost 5 bases to trimming and J lost 0 bases; unmatched junction nucleotides: 9. The CDR3 consists of 19 residues. The germline V gene encodes CDR1 SGHTA and CDR2 FQGNSA. The CDR3 region has the DNA TGTGCCAGCAGCAAACCAAGGACAGGGGGCGGCTCTGGGGCCAACGTCCTGACTTTC. This sequence encodes CASSKPRTGGGSGANVLTF.

In its sample, this clone was seen once. The V call is TRBV12-3 or TRBV12-4, the J call TRBJ1-2; 7 bases match TRBD1. V lost 5 bases to trimming and J lost 4 bases; unmatched junction nucleotides: 4. This CDR3 comprises 13 residues. DNA of the CDR3: TGTGCCAGCAGTACAGACAGGGCCTATGGCTACACCTTC. As protein: CASSTDRAYGYTF.

This chain links TRBV9 with TRBJ2-7; 9 nucleotides match TRBD2. CDR1 is SGDLS and CDR2 is YYNGEE in the germline V gene. J was trimmed by 5 bases and V by 0 bases; bases with no gene match: 3. The CDR3 loop spans 14 amino acids. The CDR3 reads CASSVEREDDEQYF. CDR3 coding DNA: TGTGCCAGCAGCGTAGAGCGGGAGGACGACGAGCAGTACTTC.

V is TRBV7-2 and J is TRBJ2-5; 9 nucleotides line up with TRBD2. The CDR3 runs 17 residues. Trimming at V came to 1 base and at J to 5 bases, leaving 11 bases not matched to a gene. Germline V lookup: CDR1 SGHTA, CDR2 FQGNSA. CDR3 in amino acids: CASSLVVFSGRGETQYF. CDR3 DNA: TGTGCCAGCAGCTTAGTAGTATTTAGCGGGAGAGGGGAGACCCAGTACTTC.

This clone has more than one count but fewer than ten. This chain uses TRBV10-2 with TRBJ2-7; no clear D gene. Germline V gene sequence: CDR1 WSHSY, CDR2 SAAADI. V was shortened by 0 bases and J by 3 bases, with 0 bases between the two germline ends. The CDR3 spans 11 residues. The CDR3 region is CASSESYEQYF. CDR3 DNA: TGCGCCAGCAGTGAGTCCTACGAGCAGTACTTC.